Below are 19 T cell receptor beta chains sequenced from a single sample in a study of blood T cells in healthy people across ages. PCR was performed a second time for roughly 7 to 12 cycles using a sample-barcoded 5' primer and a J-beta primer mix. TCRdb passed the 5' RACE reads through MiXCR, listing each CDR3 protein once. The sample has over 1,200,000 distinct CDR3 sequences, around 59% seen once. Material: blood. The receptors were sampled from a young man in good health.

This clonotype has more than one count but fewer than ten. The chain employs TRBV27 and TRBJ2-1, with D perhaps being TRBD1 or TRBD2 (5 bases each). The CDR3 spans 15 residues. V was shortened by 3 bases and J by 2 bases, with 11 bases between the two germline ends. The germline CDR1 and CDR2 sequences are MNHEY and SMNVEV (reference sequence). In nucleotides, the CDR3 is TGTGCCAGCAGTTTTGGGACCACCCCCTACAATGAGCAGTTCTTC. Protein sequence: CASSFGTTPYNEQFF.

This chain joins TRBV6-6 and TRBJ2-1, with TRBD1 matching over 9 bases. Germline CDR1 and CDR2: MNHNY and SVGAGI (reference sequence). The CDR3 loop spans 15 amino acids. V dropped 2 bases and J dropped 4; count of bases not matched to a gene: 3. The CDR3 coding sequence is TGTGCCAGCAGTTACCGGGACAGGGTTTACAATGAGCAGTTCTTC. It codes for CASSYRDRVYNEQFF.

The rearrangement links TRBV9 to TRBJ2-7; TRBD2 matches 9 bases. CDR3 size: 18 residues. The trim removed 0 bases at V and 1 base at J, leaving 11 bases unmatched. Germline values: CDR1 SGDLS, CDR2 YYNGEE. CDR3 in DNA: TGTGCCAGCAGCGTAGAGACTAGCGGCGGTGGAAAGTCCTACGAGCAGTACTTC. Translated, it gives CASSVETSGGGKSYEQYF.

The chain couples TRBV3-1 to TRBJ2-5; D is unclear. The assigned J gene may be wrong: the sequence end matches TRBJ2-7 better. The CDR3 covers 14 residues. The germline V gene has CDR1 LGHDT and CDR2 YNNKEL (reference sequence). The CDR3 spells CASSQGAGMDEQYF. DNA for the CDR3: TGTGCCAGCAGCCAAGGGGCAGGAATGGACGAGCAGTACTTC.

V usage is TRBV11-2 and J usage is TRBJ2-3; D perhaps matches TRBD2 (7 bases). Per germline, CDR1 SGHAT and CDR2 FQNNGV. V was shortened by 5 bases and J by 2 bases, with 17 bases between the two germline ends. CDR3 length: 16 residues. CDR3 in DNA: TGTGCCAGCAGCGACGAGGGAGGGGGGTACACAGATACGCAGTATTTT. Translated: CASSDEGGGYTDTQYF.

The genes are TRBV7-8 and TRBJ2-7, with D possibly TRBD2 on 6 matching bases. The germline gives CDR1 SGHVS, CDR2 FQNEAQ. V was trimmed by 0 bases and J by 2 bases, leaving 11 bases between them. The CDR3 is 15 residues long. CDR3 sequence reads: CASSLADGSTYEQYF. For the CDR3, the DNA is TGTGCCAGCAGCTTAGCGGACGGGAGCACCTACGAGCAGTACTTC.

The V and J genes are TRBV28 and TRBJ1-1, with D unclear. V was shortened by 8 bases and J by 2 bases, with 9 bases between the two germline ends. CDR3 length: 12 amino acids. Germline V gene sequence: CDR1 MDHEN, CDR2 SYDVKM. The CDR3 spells CASEEGNTEAFF. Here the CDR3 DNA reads TGTGCCAGCGAAGAGGGAAACACTGAAGCTTTCTTT.

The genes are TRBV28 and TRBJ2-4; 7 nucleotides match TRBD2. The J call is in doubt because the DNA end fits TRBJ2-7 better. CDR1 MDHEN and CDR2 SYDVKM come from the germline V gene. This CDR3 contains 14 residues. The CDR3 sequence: CASRYQGLAYEQYF. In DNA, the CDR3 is TGTGCCAGCAGGTATCAAGGACTAGCCTACGAGCAGTACTTC.

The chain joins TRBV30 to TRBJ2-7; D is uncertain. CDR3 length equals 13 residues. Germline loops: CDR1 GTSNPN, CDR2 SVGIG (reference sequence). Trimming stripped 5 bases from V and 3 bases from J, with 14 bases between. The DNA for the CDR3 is TGTGCCTGGGGGCGAGAGGTCGTCTACGAGCAGTACTTC. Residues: CAWGREVVYEQYF.

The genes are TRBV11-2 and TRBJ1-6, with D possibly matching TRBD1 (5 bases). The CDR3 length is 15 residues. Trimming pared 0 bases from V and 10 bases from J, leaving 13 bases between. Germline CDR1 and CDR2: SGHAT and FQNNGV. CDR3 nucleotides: TGTGCCAGCAGCTTAGATCAGGGAATGGGCTCACCCCTCCACTTT. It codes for CASSLDQGMGSPLHF.

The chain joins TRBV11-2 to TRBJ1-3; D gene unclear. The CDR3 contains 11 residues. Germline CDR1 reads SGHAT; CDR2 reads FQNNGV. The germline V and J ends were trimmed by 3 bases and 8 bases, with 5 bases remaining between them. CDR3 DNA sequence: TGTGCCAGCAGCTTCCAGGACACCATATATTTT. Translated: CASSFQDTIYF.

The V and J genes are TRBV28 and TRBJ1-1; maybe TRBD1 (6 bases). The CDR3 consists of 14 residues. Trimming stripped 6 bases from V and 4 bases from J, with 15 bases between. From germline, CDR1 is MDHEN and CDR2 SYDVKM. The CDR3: CASSILRGFTEAFF. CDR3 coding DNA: TGTGCCAGCAGCATACTCAGGGGATTCACTGAAGCTTTCTTT.

The CDR3 DNA sequence: TGTGCCACCTCTCTACCCGGGGGGCTTGAGACCCAGTACTTC. This translates into CATSLPGGLETQYF. V and J are TRBV10-3 and TRBJ2-5, with TRBD2 as a possible D gene (7 bases). The V gene lost 10 bases and the J gene lost 5 bases, with 20 bases spanning the gap. Germline values: CDR1 ENHRY, CDR2 SYGVKD. The CDR3 has 14 amino acids.

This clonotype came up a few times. The CDR3 reads CASSLLGRNEQFF. The CDR3 nucleotides read TGTGCCAGCAGCCTACTAGGGCGCAATGAGCAGTTCTTC. This chain links TRBV7-9 with TRBJ2-1; TRBD2 might be the D (5 bases). Germline V gene lookup returns CDR1 SEHNR and CDR2 FQNEAQ (reference sequence). The length of the CDR3 is 13 residues. V was clipped by 5 bases and J by 6 bases, with 11 bases between them.

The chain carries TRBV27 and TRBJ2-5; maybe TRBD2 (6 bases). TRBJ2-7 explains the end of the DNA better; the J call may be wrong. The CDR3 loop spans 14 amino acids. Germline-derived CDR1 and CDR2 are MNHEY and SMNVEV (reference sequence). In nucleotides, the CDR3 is TGTGCCAGCAGACCATCGGGACTGATAAACGAGCAGTACTTC. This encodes CASRPSGLINEQYF.

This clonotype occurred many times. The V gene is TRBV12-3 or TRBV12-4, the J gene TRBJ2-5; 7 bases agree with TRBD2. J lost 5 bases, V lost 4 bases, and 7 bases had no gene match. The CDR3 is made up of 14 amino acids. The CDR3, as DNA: TGTGCCAGCAGTTACGGGGGGACCCGTGAGACCCAGTACTTC. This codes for CASSYGGTRETQYF.

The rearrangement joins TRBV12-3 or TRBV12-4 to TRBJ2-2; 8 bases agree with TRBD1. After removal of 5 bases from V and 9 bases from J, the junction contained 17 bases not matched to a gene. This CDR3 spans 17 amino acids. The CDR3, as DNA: TGTGCCAGCAGTCCCCTTACTTGGACAGGGAACACTAGGGAGCTGTTTTTT. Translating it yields CASSPLTWTGNTRELFF.

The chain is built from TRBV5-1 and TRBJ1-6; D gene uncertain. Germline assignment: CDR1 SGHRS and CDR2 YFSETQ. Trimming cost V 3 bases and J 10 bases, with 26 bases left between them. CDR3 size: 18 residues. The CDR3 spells CASSSNPAKFGPNSPLHF. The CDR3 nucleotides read TGCGCCAGCAGCTCCAACCCGGCTAAATTTGGCCCGAACTCACCCCTCCACTTT.

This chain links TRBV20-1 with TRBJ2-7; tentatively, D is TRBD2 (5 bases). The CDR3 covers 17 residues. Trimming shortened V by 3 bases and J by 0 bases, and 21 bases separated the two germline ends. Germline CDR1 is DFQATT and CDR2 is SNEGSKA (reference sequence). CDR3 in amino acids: CSASLVGLLGVSYEQYF. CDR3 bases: TGCAGTGCTAGCCTCGTGGGTCTCCTGGGAGTCTCCTACGAGCAGTACTTC.